These T cell receptor beta chains were read from a single sample in a study of T-cell reconstitution after alpha-beta-depleted transplantation in children. MiXCR, run by TCRdb on the PCR reads, gives a single entry per CDR3 protein. The sample has hundreds of thousands of distinct CDR3 sequences, roughly an eighth seen once. The specimen was PBMCs from the stem cell graft donor, collected from the stem cell graft. The source is a human donor who donated a stem cell graft to a child with combined immunodeficiency. Both conserved end residues are part of each CDR3. The size field is filled for only some rows; it gives once, few, many or a size class.

v_gene,abundance,CDR3aa
TRBV3-1,.,CASSQGTSGIHEQFF
TRBV28,.,CASKDAWTYSNQPQHF
TRBV5-1,many,CASSLEWRGLTYNEQFF
TRBV5-1,.,CASSLGLAGRNTQYF
TRBV7-2,few,CASSLVSGSQETQYF
TRBV3-1,.,CASSQDTNQETQYF
TRBV24-1,many,CATSDWTGQGTGELFF
TRBV20-1,few,CSAGVLNTEAFF
TRBV12-3/TRBV12-4,many,CASSSAGQGFTEAFF
TRBV12-3/TRBV12-4,few,CASRGVGGGRGQFF
TRBV5-1,many,CASSLGGWAMPLYEQYF
TRBV5-1,.,CASSWTTNTGELFF
TRBV9,many,CASSDRSYTDTQYF
TRBV12-3/TRBV12-4,many,CASNLGTSGNKQYF
TRBV6-1,few,CASSEGASAKNIQYF
TRBV20-1,many,CSAQLSRLAPYNEQFF
TRBV15,once,CATKAGGGTGELFF
TRBV7-9,few,CASSSREEGLFF
TRBV7-8,.,CASSFFEGNTGELFF
TRBV5-1,few,CASSVSTGTISGANVLTF
TRBV18,.,CASSPPTGYEQYF
TRBV27,.,CASSLRGTELYEQYF
TRBV6-2/TRBV6-3,few,CASSYRPRPSSYEQYF
TRBV11-1,once,CASSSSRDSGRAFGSYEQYF
TRBV5-6,many,CASSSSISIDRKLFF
TRBV30,few,CAWRDSRYEQYF
TRBV5-4,few,CASSSYRDRDEKLFF
TRBV24-1,few,CATSDRQNKANVLTF
TRBV6-1,.,CASSTRGGLLEQYF
TRBV6-2/TRBV6-3,.,CASRAGTPISGNTIYF
TRBV6-2/TRBV6-3,.,CASSYAQGTSVYTGELFF
TRBV5-6,.,CASSHEPSTDGYTF
TRBV6-1,once,CASRNRGVVNEQFF
TRBV6-5,many,CASSYPTRAEGLRETQYF
TRBV4-2,.,CASSQGYREGEYEQYF
TRBV27,.,CASARGYGYGYTF
TRBV7-9,.,CASSPQGANSPLHF
TRBV7-3,many,CASSLDRAGELFF
TRBV4-2,.,CASGRGEYNEQFF
TRBV7-3,many,CASSPGVARPTDTQYF
TRBV6-1,.,CASSAPAGVVTEAFF
TRBV12-3/TRBV12-4,few,CASRPGRVYEQYF
TRBV28,many,CASRGIGTTHYEQYF
TRBV11-2,.,CASSLGPGQTYEQYF
TRBV24-1,.,CATSDLRGGTGENNEQFF
TRBV10-3,many,CAISDSPSGNTIYF
TRBV4-3,.,CASSHGPVPRTGELFF
TRBV5-5,many,CASRLGFEQYF
TRBV7-2,few,CASSFSAAQSHEQFF